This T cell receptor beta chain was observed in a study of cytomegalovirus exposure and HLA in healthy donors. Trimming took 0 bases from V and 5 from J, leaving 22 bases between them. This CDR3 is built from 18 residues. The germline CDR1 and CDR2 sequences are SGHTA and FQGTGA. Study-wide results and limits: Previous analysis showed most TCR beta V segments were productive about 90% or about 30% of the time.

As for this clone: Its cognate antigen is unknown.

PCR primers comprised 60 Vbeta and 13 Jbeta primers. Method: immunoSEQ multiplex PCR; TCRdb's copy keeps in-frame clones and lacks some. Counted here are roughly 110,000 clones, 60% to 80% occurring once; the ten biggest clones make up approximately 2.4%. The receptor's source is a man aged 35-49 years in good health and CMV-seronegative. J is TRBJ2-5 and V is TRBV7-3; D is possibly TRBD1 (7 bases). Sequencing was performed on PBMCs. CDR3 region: CASSLTWRGRVILETQYF. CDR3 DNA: TGTGCCAGCAGCTTAACTTGGAGGGGGCGCGTCATTTTGGAGACCCAGTACTTC.